This TCR beta chain was observed in a study of shared clonotypes between healthy human individuals. Some clones are missing from TCRdb's copy, which holds only in-frame ones; the method was immunoSEQ multiplex PCR. In the table there are roughly 650,000 clones, around 97% of which are singletons. Splitting the CD4+ cells yielded a CD45RA+ naive subset and a CD45RA-negative memory subset. CDR3 length: 17 residues. V gave up 6 bases and J gave up 4 bases; unmatched junction bases: 14. Germline CDR1 and CDR2: MDHEN and SYDVKM. This TCR derives from a woman aged 25 to 45 in good health. The specimen was naive CD4+ T cells sorted from blood. The subset was: CD45RA+ positively selected. The chain combines TRBV28 with TRBJ2-1, with TRBD2 matching 8 bases. CDR3 sequence reads: CASRTPQGLGGYNEQFF. The CDR3 DNA follows: TGTGCCAGCAGGACCCCACAGGGACTAGGGGGATACAATGAGCAGTTCTTC. Drawing the rest from reference TRBV28 and TRBJ2-1, the complete variable domain is DVKVTQSSRYLVKRTGEKVFLECVQDMDHENMFWYRQDPGLGLRLIYFSYDVKMKEKGDIPEGYSVSREKKERFSLILESASTNQTSMYLCASRTPQGLGGYNEQFFGPGTRLTVL.